Listed here is a single T cell receptor (beta chain). Per the original data handling: Reference gene primer amplification gave nucleated cell count estimates. Measured with immunoSEQ multiplex PCR; TCRdb has only the in-frame clones, and not every one. Clone size and the V and J calls come from that table; the DNA yielded D and trimming. The sample has some 24,000 clones, around nine tenths seen once. Seattle patient enrollment occurred during active infection, with longitudinal follow-up thereafter. The V end lost 0 bases, the J end lost 4 bases, and 12 bases lay between the germline ends. The germline gives CDR1 MGHRA, CDR2 YSYEKL. The CDR3 loop spans 15 amino acids. The sample belongs to a study of blood T cell repertoires in COVID-19. Study details: Material from acute and convalescent COVID-19 was sourced from the United States, Italy and Spain. Sources were T cells, B-cell-depleted T cells, or PBMCs; the material itself was cDNA or gDNA.

The rearrangement links TRBV4-1 to TRBJ1-2, with a possible D match to TRBD1 (6 bases). This receptor was identified in a man aged 65-85 years with COVID-19, enrolled during active disease. The sequencing input was peripheral blood. The chain's CDR3 is CASSQDPGTTYGYTF. CDR3 nucleotide sequence: TGCGCCAGCAGCCAAGACCCCGGGACAACCTATGGCTACACCTTC.